These T cell receptor beta chains were read from a single sample in a study of radiotherapy plus CTLA-4 blockade in lung cancer. Here immunoSEQ multiplex PCR was the method, and the copy in TCRdb shows in-frame clones only, minus some. Among 75,000 to 100,000 clones listed, 65% to 75% were seen once. This specimen consisted of peripheral blood, obtained from a patient treated with radiotherapy plus ipilimumab. The receptors were sampled from a human donor with non-small cell lung cancer who had a partial response to radiotherapy plus ipilimumab. Some clones in this sample may be carry-over from other donors' samples. The CDR3 runs from the conserved cysteine through the conserved F or W. The order of the fields is J gene, clone size, V gene, D gene, CDR3 protein, CDR3 DNA. The D gene is left open where the match is weak. A row's size may be missing; if present it is once, few, many or a size class.

>TRBJ2-6|.|TRBV4-3|TRBD2
CASSHLGAGGNGANVLTF
TGCGCCAGCAGCCACTTGGGGGCGGGGGGGAATGGGGCCAACGTCCTGACTTTC
>TRBJ1-1|.|TRBV9|TRBD1
CASSVGGQPNTEAFF
TGTGCCAGCAGCGTAGGGGGACAGCCGAACACTGAAGCTTTCTTT
>TRBJ2-7|.|TRBV5-1|TRBD2
CASSLASGTYEQYF
TGCGCCAGCAGCTTGGCCAGCGGGACCTACGAGCAGTACTTC
>TRBJ2-2|.|TRBV6-5|TRBD1
CASSLDRGWTGELFF
TGTGCCAGCAGTTTGGACAGGGGATGGACCGGGGAGCTGTTTTTT
>TRBJ2-5|.|TRBV5-6|.
CASSLLHRRGETQYF
TGTGCCAGCAGCTTGCTTCACAGGCGGGGAGAGACCCAGTACTTC
>TRBJ1-5|.|TRBV2|.
CASSVSRVDQPQHF
TGTGCCAGCAGTGTCTCCAGGGTAGATCAGCCCCAGCATTTT
>TRBJ2-5|.|TRBV29-1|.
CSAEGVRGSNLGTQYF
TGCAGCGCCGAGGGGGTCCGCGGGAGTAATTTGGGGACCCAGTACTTC
>TRBJ1-6|.|TRBV2|.
CASRGDNSPLHF
TGTGCCAGCAGAGGGGATAATTCACCCCTCCACTTT
>TRBJ1-1|.|TRBV6-4|.
CASTMTEASEAFF
TGTGCCAGCACTATGACAGAAGCATCTGAAGCTTTCTTT
>TRBJ2-7|.|TRBV6-1|TRBD1
CASSRQGTYEQYF
TGTGCCAGCAGCCGACAGGGAACCTACGAGCAGTACTTC
>TRBJ1-2|.|TRBV29-1|.
CSIRDVNYGYTF
TGCAGCATTCGGGATGTTAACTATGGCTACACCTTC
>TRBJ2-2|once|TRBV19|TRBD1
CASSILAGGASGELFF
TGTGCCAGTAGTATATTGGCAGGGGGCGCCTCCGGGGAGCTGTTTTTT
>TRBJ1-1|.|TRBV5-1|TRBD1
CASTPGQGANTEAFF
TGCGCCAGCACCCCGGGACAGGGAGCAAACACTGAAGCTTTCTTT
>TRBJ2-3|few|TRBV11-2|.
CASSWLTYSDTQYF
TGTGCCAGCAGCTGGTTGACTTACTCAGATACGCAGTATTTT